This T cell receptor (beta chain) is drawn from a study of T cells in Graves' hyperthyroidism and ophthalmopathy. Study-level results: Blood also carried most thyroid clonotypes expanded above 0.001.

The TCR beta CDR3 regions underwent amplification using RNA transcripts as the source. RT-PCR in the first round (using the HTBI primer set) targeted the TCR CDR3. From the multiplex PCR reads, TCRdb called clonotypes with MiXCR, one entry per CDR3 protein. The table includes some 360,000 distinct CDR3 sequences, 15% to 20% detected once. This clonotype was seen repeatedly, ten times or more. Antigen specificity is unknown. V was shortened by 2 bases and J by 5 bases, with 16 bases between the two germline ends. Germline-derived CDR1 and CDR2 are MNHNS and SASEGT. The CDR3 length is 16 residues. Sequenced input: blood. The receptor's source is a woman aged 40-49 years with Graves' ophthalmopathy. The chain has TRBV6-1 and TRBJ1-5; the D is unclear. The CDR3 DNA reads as TGTGCCAGCAGTGAATTTATGTGGACGGAGCATCAGCCCCAGCATTTT. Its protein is CASSEFMWTEHQPQHF.